This T cell receptor beta chain was observed in a study of T cells after yellow fever vaccination (dated by TCRdb to the late 2010s). Regarding the study in general: The SMART-Seq v4 Ultra Low Input RNA kit was used to prepare libraries from fractions with low cell numbers. To follow T-cell clones before and after primary and booster YFV17D yellow fever vaccination, bulk TCR alpha and beta repertoires were sequenced over time. Two healthy male donors, one aged 18 to 30 and one aged 30 to 40 years, were included in the cohort. Blood was drawn at multiple timepoints before and after primary and secondary immunization, with bulk PBMC replicates and cell subsets isolated. What the authors observed across the whole study: FACS-sorted repertoires could contain abundant contaminating clonotypes from the bulk population, so computational filtering was required. After the booster, most of the clones that had expanded following primary vaccination were detected again (approximately 95% of CD4 and around 90% of CD8), which suggests that memory was broadly maintained. The study included only a couple of donors, which limits how far the findings can be generalized. The secondary T-cell response was found to be weaker but faster than the primary response, with a peak reached on day 5 rather than on day 15. A small fraction of clonotypes showed up in both the CD4 and CD8 compartments, probably as a result of convergent recombination.

TCR cDNA was synthesized by 5'RACE template switching, through which a universal primer site and unique molecular identifiers were introduced. Priming for cDNA synthesis came from both the TCR alpha and TCR beta constant segments. Libraries were amplified in two PCR steps, with sample barcodes and sequencing adapters added in the second step. Sequencing of the libraries was done on either Illumina HiSeq 2500 (2x100 bp) or NovaSeq (2x150 bp). The published analysis was carried out like this. Demultiplexing of reads and collapsing into UMI consensus sequences were performed with MIGEC, and V(D)J alignment was carried out with MiXCR. Vaccine-responding clonotypes were defined with edgeR using replicate PBMC samples, requiring FDR below 0.01 and a log2 fold change above 5 up to day 15. Bulk clonotypes were assigned CD4 or CD8 identity according to which sequenced CD4 or CD8 repertoire held them at higher abundance. The public sequencing data were trimmed at Q25 with fastp and processed into clonotypes with MiXCR by TCRdb, which kept only in-frame beta chains. All rows with the same CDR3 protein become a single entry with the most common DNA and genes. The V and J calls follow TCRdb's processing rather than the paper's. The sample contains 350,000 to 450,000 distinct CDR3 sequences, 6.2% of them found a single time. The leading ten clones occupy 15% of the sample.

The CDR1 and CDR2 encoded by the germline V gene (reference sequence) are DFQATT and SNEGSKA. Deletion took 3 bases off V and 0 bases off J, with a span of 16 bases between the germline ends. The CDR3, cysteine through phenylalanine, is 16 amino acids long. CDR3 DNA is the only sequence kept; it has 48 bases, read in frame from the first base. The sample holds many counts of this clonotype. Its antigen target is currently unknown. Within one base of it there is no much larger clone, and no base qualities were kept. What the treatment or condition label conveys for this sample: live attenuated yellow fever vaccine strain. Two biological replicates of bulk PBMCs were collected at each blood-draw timepoint. A standard Ficoll-Paque protocol was used to isolate PBMCs from peripheral blood. TriZol was used to extract RNA from bulk PBMCs, CD4 and CD8 fractions, and dextramer-positive and dextramer-negative fractions.

Material: PBMCs, obtained 5 days after the yellow fever booster vaccination. The chain links TRBV20-1 with TRBJ2-3; a weak D assignment points to TRBD2 (5 bases agree). This sequence originates from a man aged 25-40 years who received the YFV17D yellow fever vaccine. The CDR3 region has the sequence CSASFEGHTSTDTQYF. The base sequence is TGCAGTGCTAGTTTTGAGGGCCATACTAGCACAGATACGCAGTATTTT.